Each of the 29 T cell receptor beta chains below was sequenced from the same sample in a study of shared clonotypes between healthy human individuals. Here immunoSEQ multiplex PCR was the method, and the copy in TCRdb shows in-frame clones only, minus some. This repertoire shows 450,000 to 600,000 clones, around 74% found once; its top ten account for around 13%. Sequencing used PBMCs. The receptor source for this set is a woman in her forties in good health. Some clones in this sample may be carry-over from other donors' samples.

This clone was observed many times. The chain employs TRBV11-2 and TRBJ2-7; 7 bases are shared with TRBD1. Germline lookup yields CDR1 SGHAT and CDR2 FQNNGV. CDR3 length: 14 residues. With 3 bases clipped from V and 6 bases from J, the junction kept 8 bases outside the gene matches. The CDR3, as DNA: TGTGCCAGCAGCTTTGACAGGGTGTCCCTCGAGCAGTACTTC. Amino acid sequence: CASSFDRVSLEQYF.

The CDR3 loop is CASRTGREQFF. CDR3 in DNA: TGTGCCAGCAGAACGGGGCGGGAGCAGTTCTTC. This chain connects TRBV6-5 to TRBJ2-1, with D perhaps TRBD1 or TRBD2 (5 bases each). Per germline, CDR1 MNHEY and CDR2 SVGAGI. V dropped 6 bases and J dropped 10 bases, with 10 bases sitting between them. The CDR3 sequence is 11 residues long.

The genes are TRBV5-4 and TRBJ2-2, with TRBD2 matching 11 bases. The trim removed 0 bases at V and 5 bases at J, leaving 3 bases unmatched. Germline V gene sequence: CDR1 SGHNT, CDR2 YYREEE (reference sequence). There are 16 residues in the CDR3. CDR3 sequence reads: CASSLALAGGTGELFF. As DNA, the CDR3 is TGTGCCAGCAGCTTGGCGTTAGCGGGAGGGACCGGGGAGCTGTTTTTT.

CDR3: CASSLVAGFTDTQYF. The CDR3 region has the DNA TGTGCCAGCAGCCTCGTAGCGGGATTCACAGATACGCAGTATTTT. The chain recombines TRBV7-3 with TRBJ2-3, with TRBD2 matching over 8 bases. The germline V gene has CDR1 SGHTA and CDR2 FQGTGA. With 5 bases clipped from V and 2 bases from J, the junction kept 6 bases outside the gene matches. CDR3 length: 15 residues.

The CDR3 here is CASSWTQGNEQFF. The CDR3 region has the DNA TGTGCCAGCAGTTGGACACAAGGCAATGAGCAGTTCTTC. The rearrangement uses TRBV27 and TRBJ2-1; D might be TRBD1 (5 bases). Trimming cost V 4 bases and J 6 bases, with 10 bases left between them. The CDR3 is 13 amino acids. The germline V gene encodes CDR1 MNHEY and CDR2 SMNVEV (reference sequence).

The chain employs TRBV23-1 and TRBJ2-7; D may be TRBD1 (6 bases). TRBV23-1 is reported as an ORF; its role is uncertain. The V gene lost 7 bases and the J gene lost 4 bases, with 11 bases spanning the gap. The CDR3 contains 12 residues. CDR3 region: CASTTGFYEQYF. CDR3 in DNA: TGCGCCAGCACCACAGGGTTTTACGAGCAGTACTTC.

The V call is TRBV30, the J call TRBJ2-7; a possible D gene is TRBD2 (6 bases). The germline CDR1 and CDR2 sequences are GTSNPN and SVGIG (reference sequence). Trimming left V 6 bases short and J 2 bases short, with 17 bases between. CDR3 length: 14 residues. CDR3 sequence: CACPARDSPYEQYF. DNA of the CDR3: TGTGCCTGTCCCGCCCGGGACTCTCCCTACGAGCAGTACTTC.

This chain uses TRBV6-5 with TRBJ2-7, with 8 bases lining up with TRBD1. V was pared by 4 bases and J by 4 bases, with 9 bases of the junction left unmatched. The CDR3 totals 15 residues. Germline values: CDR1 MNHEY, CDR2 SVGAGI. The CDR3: CASSSFWTGKYEQYF. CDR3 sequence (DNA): TGTGCCAGCAGTTCCTTCTGGACAGGGAAGTACGAGCAGTACTTC.

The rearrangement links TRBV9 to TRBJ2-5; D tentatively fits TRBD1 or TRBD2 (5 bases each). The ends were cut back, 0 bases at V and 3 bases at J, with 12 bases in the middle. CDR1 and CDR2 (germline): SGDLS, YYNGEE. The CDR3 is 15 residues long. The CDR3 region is CASSVGQMGEETQYF. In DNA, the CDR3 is TGTGCCAGCAGCGTAGGACAGATGGGGGAAGAGACCCAGTACTTC. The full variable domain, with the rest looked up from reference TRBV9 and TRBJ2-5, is DSGVTQTPKHLITATGQRVTLRCSPRSGDLSVYWYQQSLDQGLQFLIQYYNGEERAKGNILERFSAQQFPDLHSELNLSSLELGDSALYFCASSVGQMGEETQYFGPGTRLLVL.

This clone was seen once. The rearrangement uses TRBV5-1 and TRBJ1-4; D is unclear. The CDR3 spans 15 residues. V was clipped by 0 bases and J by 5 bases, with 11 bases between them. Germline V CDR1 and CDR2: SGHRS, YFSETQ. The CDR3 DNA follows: TGCGCCAGCAGCTTGGGCGCGGGTGGGAATGAAAAACTGTTTTTT. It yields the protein CASSLGAGGNEKLFF.

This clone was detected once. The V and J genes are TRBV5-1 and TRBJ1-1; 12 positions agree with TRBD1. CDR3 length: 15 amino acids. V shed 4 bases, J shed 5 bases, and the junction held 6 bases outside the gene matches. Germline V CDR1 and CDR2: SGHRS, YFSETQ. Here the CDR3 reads CASSARDRGLTEAFF. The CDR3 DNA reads TGCGCCAGCAGCGCCCGGGACAGGGGGCTAACTGAAGCTTTCTTT.

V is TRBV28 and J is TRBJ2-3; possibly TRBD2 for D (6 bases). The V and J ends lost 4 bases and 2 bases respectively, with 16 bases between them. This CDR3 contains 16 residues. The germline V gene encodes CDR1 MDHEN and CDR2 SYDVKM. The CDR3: CASSSRSGLITDTQYF. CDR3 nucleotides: TGTGCCAGCAGTTCGCGTAGCGGACTAATCACAGATACGCAGTATTTT.

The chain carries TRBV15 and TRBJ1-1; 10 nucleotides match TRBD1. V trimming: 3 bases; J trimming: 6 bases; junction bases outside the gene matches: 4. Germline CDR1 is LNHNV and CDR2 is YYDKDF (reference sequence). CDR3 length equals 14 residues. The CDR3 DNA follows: TGTGCCACCAGCAGGGACAGGGGGGTGGCTGAAGCTTTCTTT. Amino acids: CATSRDRGVAEAFF.

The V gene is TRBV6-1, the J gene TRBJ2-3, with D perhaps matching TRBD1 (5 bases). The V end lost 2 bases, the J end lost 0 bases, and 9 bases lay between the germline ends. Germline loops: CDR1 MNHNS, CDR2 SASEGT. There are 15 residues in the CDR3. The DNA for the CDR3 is TGTGCCAGCAGTGAACTGCAGGGTAGCACAGATACGCAGTATTTT. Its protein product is CASSELQGSTDTQYF.

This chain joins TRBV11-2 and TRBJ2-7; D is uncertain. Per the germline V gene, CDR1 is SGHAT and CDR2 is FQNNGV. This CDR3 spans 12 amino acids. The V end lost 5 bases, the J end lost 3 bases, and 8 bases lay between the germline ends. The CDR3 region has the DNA TGTGCCAGCAGCGTAGGCCACTACGAGCAGTACTTC. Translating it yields CASSVGHYEQYF. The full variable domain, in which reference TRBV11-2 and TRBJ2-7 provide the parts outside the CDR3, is EAGVAQSPRYKIIEKRQSVAFWCNPISGHATLYWYQQILGQGPKLLIQFQNNGVVDDSQLPKDRFSAERLKGVDSTLKIQPAKLEDSAVYLCASSVGHYEQYFGPGTRLTVT.

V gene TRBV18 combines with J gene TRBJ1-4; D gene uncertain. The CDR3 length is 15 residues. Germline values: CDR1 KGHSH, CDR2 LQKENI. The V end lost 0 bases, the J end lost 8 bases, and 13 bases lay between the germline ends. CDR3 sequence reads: CASSPPAGIQEKLFF. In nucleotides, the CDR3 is TGTGCCAGCTCACCACCGGCCGGGATTCAGGAAAAACTGTTTTTT.

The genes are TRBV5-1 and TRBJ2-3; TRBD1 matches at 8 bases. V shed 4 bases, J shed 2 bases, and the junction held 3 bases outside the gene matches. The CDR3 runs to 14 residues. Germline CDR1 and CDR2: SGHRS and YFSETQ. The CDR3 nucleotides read TGCGCCAGCAGCCCGGACAGGGCCACAGATACGCAGTATTTT. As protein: CASSPDRATDTQYF.

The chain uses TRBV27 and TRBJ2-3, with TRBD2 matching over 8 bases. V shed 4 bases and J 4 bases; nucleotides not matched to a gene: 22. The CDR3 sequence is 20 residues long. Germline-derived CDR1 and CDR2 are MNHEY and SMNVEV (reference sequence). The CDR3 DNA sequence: TGTGCCAGCAGTTCGACACCTCCCTCTGGAGCGGGAGCCCCCCCAGATACGCAGTATTTT. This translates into CASSSTPPSGAGAPPDTQYF.

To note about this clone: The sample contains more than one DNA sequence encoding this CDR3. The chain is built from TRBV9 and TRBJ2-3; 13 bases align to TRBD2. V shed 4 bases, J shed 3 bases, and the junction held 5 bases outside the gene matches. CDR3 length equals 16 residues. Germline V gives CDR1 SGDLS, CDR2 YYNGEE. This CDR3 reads CASSSRTSGRTDTQYF. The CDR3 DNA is TGTGCCAGCAGCAGCCGGACTAGCGGGAGAACAGATACGCAGTATTTT.

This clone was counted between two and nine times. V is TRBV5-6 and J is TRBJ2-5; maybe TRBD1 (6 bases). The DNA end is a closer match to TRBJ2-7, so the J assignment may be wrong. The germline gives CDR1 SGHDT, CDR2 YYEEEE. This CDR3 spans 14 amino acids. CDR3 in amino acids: CASSYQQGPYEQYF. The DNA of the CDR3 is TGTGCCAGCAGCTATCAGCAGGGGCCCTACGAGCAGTACTTC.

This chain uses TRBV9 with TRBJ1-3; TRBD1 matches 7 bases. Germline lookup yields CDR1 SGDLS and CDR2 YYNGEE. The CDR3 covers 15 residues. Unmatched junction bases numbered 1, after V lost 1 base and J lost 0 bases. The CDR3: CASSVRTGSGNTIYF. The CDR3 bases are TGTGCCAGCAGCGTAAGGACAGGCTCTGGAAACACCATATATTTT.

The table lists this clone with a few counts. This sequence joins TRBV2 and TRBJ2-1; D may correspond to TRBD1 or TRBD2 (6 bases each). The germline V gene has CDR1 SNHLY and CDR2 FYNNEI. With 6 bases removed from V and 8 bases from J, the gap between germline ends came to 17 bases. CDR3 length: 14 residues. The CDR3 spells CASREGGLPDEQFF. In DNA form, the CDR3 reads TGTGCCAGCAGAGAGGGGGGACTCCCCGATGAGCAGTTCTTC.

The CDR3, as DNA: TGCGCCAGCAGCCAAGCCTCACAGGGACTTGGAGAGACCCAGTACTTC. The encoded protein is CASSQASQGLGETQYF. The chain joins TRBV4-3 to TRBJ2-5; tentatively, D is TRBD1 or TRBD2 (6 bases each). Germline V lookup: CDR1 LGHNA, CDR2 YSLEER. V lost 1 base, J lost 4 bases, and 16 bases lay in between. There are 16 residues in the CDR3.

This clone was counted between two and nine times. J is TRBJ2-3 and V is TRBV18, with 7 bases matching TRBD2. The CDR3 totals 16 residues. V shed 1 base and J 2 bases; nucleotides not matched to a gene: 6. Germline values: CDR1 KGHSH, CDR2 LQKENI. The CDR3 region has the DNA TGTGCCAGCTCACCACTTTCTAGCGGAGTCACAGATACGCAGTATTTT. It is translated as CASSPLSSGVTDTQYF.

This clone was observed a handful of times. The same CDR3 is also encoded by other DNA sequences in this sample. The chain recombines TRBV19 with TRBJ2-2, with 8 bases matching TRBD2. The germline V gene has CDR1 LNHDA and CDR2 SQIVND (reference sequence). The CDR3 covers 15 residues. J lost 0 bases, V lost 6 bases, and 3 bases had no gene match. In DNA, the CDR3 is TGTGCCAGTAGCACTAGCGGAGCGAACACCGGGGAGCTGTTTTTT. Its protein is CASSTSGANTGELFF.

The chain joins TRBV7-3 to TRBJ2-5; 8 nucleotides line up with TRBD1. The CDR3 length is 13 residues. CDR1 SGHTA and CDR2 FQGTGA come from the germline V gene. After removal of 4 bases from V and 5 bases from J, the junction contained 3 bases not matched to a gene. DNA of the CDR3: TGTGCCAGCAGCTCAGGGGGCGCTGAGACCCAGTACTTC. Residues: CASSSGGAETQYF.

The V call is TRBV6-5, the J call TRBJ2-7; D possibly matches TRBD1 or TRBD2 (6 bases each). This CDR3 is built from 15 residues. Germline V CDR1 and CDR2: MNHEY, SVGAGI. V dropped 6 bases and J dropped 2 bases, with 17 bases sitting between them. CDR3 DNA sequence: TGTGCCAGCAGGCGCGGGACACCGCGGCCCTACGAGCAGTACTTC. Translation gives CASRRGTPRPYEQYF.

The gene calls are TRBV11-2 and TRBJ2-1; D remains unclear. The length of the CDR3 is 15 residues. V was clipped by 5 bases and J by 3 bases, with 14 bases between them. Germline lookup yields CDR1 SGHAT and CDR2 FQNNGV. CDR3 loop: CASSKQSSNYNEQFF. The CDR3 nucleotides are TGTGCCAGCAGCAAACAGTCTTCGAACTACAATGAGCAGTTCTTC.

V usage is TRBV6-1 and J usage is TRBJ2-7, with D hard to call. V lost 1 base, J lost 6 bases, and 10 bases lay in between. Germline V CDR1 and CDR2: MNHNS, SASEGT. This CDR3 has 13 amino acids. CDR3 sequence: CASSEVNRSEQYF. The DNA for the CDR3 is TGTGCCAGCAGTGAAGTTAATAGATCCGAGCAGTACTTC.